Below are 6 T cell receptor beta chains sequenced from a single sample in a study of shared clonotypes between healthy human individuals. Sequenced by immunoSEQ multiplex PCR; TCRdb stores in-frame clones only, minus some. The profile shows approximately 2.3 million clones, more than 80% of them singletons. Sequenced material: naive CD4+ T cells from PBMCs. Indicated subset: CD45RA+ positively selected. These receptors all come from a man aged 18 to 29 in good health. Some clones in this sample may be carry-over from other donors' samples.

V and J are TRBV7-3 and TRBJ2-7, with 8 bases matching TRBD2. Germline assignment: CDR1 SGHTA and CDR2 FQGTGA. There are 15 residues in the CDR3. V lost 10 bases to trimming and J lost 11 bases; unmatched junction nucleotides: 22. CDR3 sequence reads: CANRPGTSSSLWKYF. The CDR3 DNA follows: TGTGCCAACAGGCCAGGGACTAGTTCGAGTTTGTGGAAGTACTTC.

V usage is TRBV5-1 and J usage is TRBJ2-1; a weak D match, TRBD2 (5 bases). The CDR3 consists of 14 residues. Germline assignment: CDR1 SGHRS and CDR2 YFSETQ. Trimming took off 3 bases at V and 6 bases at J, with 13 bases between the two ends. The chain's CDR3 is CASSSAGLPNEQFF. CDR3 bases: TGCGCCAGCAGCTCCGCGGGTCTCCCCAATGAGCAGTTCTTC. Full variable domain (remainder filled in from reference TRBV5-1 and TRBJ2-1): KAGVTQTPRYLIKTRGQQVTLSCSPISGHRSVSWYQQTPGQGLQFLFEYFSETQRNKGNFPGRFSGRQFSNSRSEMNVSTLELGDSALYLCASSSAGLPNEQFFGPGTRLTVL.

The J gene is TRBJ2-3, the V gene TRBV6-1; D unclear. Germline CDR1 reads MNHNS; CDR2 reads SASEGT. The CDR3 contains 13 residues. Trimming shortened V by 6 bases and J by 4 bases, and 11 bases separated the two germline ends. The CDR3 DNA is TGTGCCAGCAGACCGTCGGGCCCAGATACGCAGTATTTT. Protein product: CASRPSGPDTQYF.

The chain is built from TRBV4-2 and TRBJ2-6; the D is unclear. CDR1 and CDR2 (germline): LGHNA, YNFKEQ. The CDR3 loop spans 18 amino acids. The V gene lost 4 bases and the J gene lost 0 bases, with 16 bases spanning the gap. CDR3 DNA: TGTGCCAGCAGCCTGGATATGGTCGTGGGCTCTGGGGCCAACGTCCTGACTTTC. It translates to CASSLDMVVGSGANVLTF.

The chain links TRBV19 to TRBJ2-3; 9 bases align to TRBD1. This CDR3 spans 14 amino acids. J lost 5 bases, V lost 5 bases, and 5 bases had no gene match. The V gene's germline CDR1 is LNHDA and CDR2 SQIVND (reference sequence). CDR3 sequence reads: CASSVQGAEDTQYF. For the CDR3, the DNA is TGTGCCAGTAGTGTACAGGGGGCTGAAGATACGCAGTATTTT.

Written as DNA, the CDR3 is TGTGCCAGCAGCCCTAGCAGTAGAGCAGATACGCAGTATTTT. This codes for CASSPSSRADTQYF. The chain joins TRBV7-3 to TRBJ2-3; D might be TRBD2 (5 bases). Germline V lookup: CDR1 SGHTA, CDR2 FQGTGA. V lost 5 bases and J 4 bases, leaving 13 bases between the germline ends. CDR3 length equals 14 residues.